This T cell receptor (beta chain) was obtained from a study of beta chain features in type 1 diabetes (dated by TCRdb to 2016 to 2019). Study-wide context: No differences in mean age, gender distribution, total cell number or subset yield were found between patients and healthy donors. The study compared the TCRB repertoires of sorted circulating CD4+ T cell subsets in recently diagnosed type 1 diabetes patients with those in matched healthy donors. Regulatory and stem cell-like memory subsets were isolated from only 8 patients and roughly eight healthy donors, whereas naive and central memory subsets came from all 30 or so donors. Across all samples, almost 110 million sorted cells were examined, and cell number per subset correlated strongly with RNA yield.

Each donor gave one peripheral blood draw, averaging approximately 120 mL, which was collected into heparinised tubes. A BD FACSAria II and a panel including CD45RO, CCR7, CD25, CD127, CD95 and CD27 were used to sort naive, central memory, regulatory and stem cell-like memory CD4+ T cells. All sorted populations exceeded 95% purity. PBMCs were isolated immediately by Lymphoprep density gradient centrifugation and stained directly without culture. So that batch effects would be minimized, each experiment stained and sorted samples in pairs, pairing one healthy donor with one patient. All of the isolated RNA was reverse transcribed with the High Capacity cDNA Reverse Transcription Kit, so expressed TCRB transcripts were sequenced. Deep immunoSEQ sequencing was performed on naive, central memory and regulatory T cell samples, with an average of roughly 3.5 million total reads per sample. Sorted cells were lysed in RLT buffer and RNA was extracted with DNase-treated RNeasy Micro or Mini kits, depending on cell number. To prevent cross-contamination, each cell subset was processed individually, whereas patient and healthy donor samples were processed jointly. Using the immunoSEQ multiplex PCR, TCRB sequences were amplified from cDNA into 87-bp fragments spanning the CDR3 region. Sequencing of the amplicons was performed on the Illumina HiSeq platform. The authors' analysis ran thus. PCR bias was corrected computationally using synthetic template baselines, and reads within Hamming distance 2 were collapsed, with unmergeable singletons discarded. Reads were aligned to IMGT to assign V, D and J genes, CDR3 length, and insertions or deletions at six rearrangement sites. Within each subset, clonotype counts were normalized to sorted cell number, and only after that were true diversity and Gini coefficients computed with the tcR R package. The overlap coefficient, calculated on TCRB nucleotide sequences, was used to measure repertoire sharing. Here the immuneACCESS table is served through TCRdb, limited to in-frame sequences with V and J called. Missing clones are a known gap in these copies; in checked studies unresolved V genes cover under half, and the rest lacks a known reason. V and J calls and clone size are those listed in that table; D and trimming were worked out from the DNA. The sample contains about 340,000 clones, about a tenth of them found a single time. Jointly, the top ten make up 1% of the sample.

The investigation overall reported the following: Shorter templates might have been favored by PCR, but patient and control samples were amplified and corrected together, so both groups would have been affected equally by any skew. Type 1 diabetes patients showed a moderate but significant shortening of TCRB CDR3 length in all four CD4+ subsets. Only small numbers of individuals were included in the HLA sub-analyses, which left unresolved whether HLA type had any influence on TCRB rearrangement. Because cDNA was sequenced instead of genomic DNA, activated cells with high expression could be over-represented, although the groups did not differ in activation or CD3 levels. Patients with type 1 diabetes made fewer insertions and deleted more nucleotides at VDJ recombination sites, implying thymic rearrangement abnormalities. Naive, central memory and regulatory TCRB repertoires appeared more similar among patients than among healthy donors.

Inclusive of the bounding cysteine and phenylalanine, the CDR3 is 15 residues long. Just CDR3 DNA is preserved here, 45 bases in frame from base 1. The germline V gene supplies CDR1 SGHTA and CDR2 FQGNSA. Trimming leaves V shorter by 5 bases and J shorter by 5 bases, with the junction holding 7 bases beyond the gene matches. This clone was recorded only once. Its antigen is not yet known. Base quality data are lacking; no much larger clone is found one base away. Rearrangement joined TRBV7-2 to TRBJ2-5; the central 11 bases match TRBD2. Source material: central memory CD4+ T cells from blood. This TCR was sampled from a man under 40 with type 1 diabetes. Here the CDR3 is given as CASSTLAGGAETQYF. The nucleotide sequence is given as TGTGCCAGCAGCACCCTAGCGGGGGGTGCCGAGACCCAGTACTTC.